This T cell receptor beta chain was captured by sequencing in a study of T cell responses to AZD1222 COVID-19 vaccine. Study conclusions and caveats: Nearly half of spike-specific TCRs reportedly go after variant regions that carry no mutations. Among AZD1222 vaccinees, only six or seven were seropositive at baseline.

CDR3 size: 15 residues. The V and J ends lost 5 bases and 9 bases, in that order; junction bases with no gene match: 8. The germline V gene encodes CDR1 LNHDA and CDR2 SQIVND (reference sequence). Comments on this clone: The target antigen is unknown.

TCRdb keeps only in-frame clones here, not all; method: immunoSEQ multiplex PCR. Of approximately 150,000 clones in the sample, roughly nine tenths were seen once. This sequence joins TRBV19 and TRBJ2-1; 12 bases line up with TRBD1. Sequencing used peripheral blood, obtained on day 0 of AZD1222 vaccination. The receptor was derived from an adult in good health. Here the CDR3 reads CASSLVGTGGGEQFF. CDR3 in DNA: TGTGCCAGTAGTTTAGTGGGGACAGGGGGCGGTGAGCAGTTCTTC.